This T cell receptor (beta chain) comes out of a study of CD8+ T cells in alopecia areata. About the research overall: A 6-month off-drug phase came after tofacitinib, which had lasted 6 to 18 months.

Notes on this clone: Its antigen is unknown.

Study results and caveats: An increase in clonality over normal scalp was evident in lesional scalp, especially alopecia totalis/universalis. Scalp samples also yield sequences from resident alphabeta T cells of normal skin.

Germline loops: CDR1 MNHEY, CDR2 SMNVEV (reference sequence). Trimming removed 1 base from V and 5 bases from J, with 10 bases in between. This CDR3 is 14 amino acids long. The sequencing template was cDNA reverse transcribed from extracted RNA. Only in-frame clones appear in the TCRdb table, and some are missing; sequencing was by immunoSEQ multiplex PCR. The sample consists of thousands of clones, roughly 64% of them appearing once. Researchers gathered lesional scalp punch biopsies and peripheral blood from patients with alopecia areata. The sample consisted of skin, taken at week 0. This sequence originates from a human donor with alopecia areata. The J gene is TRBJ2-3, the V gene TRBV27, with D perhaps TRBD1 or TRBD2 (5 bases each). The CDR3 bases are TGTGCCAGCAGTTTATTGGGGCGGGTAGATACGCAGTATTTT. Its protein is CASSLLGRVDTQYF.